These T cell receptor beta chains were read from a single sample in a study of blood T cell repertoires in COVID-19. The data were produced by immunoSEQ multiplex PCR, yet TCRdb's version contains in-frame clones alone and is incomplete. The sample records over 200,000 clones, approximately 90% being singletons. The sequenced sample consisted of peripheral blood. These receptor sequences come from a woman younger than 30 who had recovered from COVID-19. CDR3s leave out the opening cysteine and the closing phenylalanine or tryptophan. D genes are given only for firm matches. A clone size is listed for some rows: how often the clone was seen (once, few, many), or a class if it is expanded.

NA | NA | TRBV6-1 | ASSEDSPPNYGYT
NA | TRBD1 | TRBV29-1 | SVAGETGSGTGYT
once | TRBD2 | TRBV27 | ASSLGLAAYNEQF
NA | NA | TRBV2 | ASSEPGYGYT
NA | TRBD2 | TRBV7-6 | ASSEGTSGARETQY
NA | NA | TRBV20-1 | SAWGGFEQY
NA | TRBD1 | TRBV15 | ATSRGRDRGLGEQF
NA | NA | TRBV3-1/TRBV3-2 | ASSQSSRGEQF
NA | NA | TRBV28 | ASSLRGGEYTEAF
NA | NA | TRBV19 | ASSRGRGNYGYT
NA | NA | TRBV6-2/TRBV6-3 | ASSYGDIRGEQY
few | NA | TRBV6-1 | ASSEFEAGPYEQY
NA | TRBD2 | TRBV2 | ASTGTSGFQETQY
once | NA | TRBV27 | ASSLLGGNSPLH
NA | TRBD2 | TRBV6-2/TRBV6-3 | ASSYPLAGVLVEQF